The TCR beta chain under discussion was sequenced for a study of radiotherapy plus CTLA-4 blockade in lung cancer. Using immunoSEQ multiplex PCR, the repertoire was profiled, and TCRdb retains in-frame clones only, with some absent. The sample includes 40,000 to 50,000 clones, 73% of them seen just once. The germline gives CDR1 KGHSY, CDR2 FQNENV. This CDR3 spans 13 amino acids. V dropped 1 base and J dropped 8 bases, with 8 bases sitting between them. The sample was peripheral blood, taken from a patient treated with radiotherapy plus ipilimumab. J is TRBJ1-4 and V is TRBV16; D ambiguous. The sequence derives from a human donor with non-small cell lung cancer who had a complete response to radiotherapy plus ipilimumab. The CDR3 coding sequence is TGTGCCAGCAGCCAATTATTCAGGGAAAAACTGTTTTTT. This gives the protein CASSQLFREKLFF. The complete variable domain, with remaining parts taken from reference TRBV16 and TRBJ1-4, reads GEEVAQTPKHLVRGEGQKAKLYCAPIKGHSYVFWYQQVLKNEFKFLISFQNENVFDETGMPKERFSAKCLPNSPCSLEIQATKLEDSAVYFCASSQLFREKLFFGSGTQLSVL.